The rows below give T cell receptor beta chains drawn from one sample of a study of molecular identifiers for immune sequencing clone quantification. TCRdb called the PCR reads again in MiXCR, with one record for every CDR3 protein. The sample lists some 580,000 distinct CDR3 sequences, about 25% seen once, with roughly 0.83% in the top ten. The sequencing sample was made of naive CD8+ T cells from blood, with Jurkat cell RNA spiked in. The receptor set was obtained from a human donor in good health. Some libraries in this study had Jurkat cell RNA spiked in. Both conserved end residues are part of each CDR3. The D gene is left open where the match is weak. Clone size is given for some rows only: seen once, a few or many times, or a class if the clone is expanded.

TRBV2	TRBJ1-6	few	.	CASRTQGFNSPLHF	TGTGCCAGCAGGACACAGGGTTTTAATTCACCCCTCCACTTT
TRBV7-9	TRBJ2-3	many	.	CASSLVVSDTQYF	TGTGCCAGCAGCTTAGTTGTGTCAGATACGCAGTATTTT
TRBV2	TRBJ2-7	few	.	CASSEASGHISYEQYF	TGTGCCAGCAGTGAAGCCTCGGGACATATTTCCTACGAGCAGTACTTC
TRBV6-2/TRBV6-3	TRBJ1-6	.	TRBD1	CASSNPGTGVNSPLHF	TGTGCCAGCAGTAATCCCGGGACAGGGGTTAATTCACCCCTCCACTTT
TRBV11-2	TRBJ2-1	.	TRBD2	CASSLPAEREGDYNEQFF	TGTGCCAGCAGCCTCCCCGCGGAGCGGGAGGGAGACTACAATGAGCAGTTCTTC
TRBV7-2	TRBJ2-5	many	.	CASSLGRMETQYF	TGTGCCAGCAGCTTAGGGAGGATGGAGACCCAGTACTTC
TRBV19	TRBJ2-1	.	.	CASGIGFGPNEQFF	TGTGCCAGTGGTATAGGTTTCGGTCCGAATGAGCAGTTCTTC
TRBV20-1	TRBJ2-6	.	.	CSARDMGQHISGANVLTF	TGCAGTGCTAGAGATATGGGACAACATATCTCTGGGGCCAACGTCCTGACTTTC
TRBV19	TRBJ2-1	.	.	CASSILPRGVNEQFF	TGTGCCAGTAGTATTCTCCCTAGGGGGGTCAATGAGCAGTTCTTC
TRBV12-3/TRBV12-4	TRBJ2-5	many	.	CASSYQDPGETQYF	TGTGCCAGCAGTTATCAGGATCCGGGGGAGACCCAGTACTTC
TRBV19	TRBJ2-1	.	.	CASSIALVNEQFF	TGTGCCAGTAGTATAGCCCTAGTGAATGAGCAGTTCTTC
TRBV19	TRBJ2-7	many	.	CASSPGHLYELYF	TGTGCCAGTAGTCCGGGACACCTCTACGAGCTGTACTTC
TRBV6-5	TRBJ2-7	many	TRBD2	CASSYSGGISYEQYF	TGTGCCAGCAGTTACTCGGGAGGGATCTCCTACGAGCAGTACTTC
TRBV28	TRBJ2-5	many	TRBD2	CASSLVGGLYQETQYF	TGTGCCAGCAGTTTAGTCGGGGGGTTGTACCAAGAGACCCAGTACTTC
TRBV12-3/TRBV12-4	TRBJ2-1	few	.	CASTTTGTLNEQFF	TGTGCCAGCACTACGACCGGGACACTCAATGAGCAGTTCTTC
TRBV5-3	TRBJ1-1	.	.	CASSGRSGKNTEAFF	TGTGCCAGCAGCGGGAGGTCAGGGAAAAACACTGAAGCTTTCTTT
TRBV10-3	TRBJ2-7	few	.	CAISEPDSSYEQYF	TGTGCCATCAGTGAGCCGGACAGCTCCTACGAGCAGTACTTC
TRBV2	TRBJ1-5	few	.	CASSEFGWQGNQPQHF	TGTGCCAGCAGTGAATTTGGATGGCAGGGAAATCAGCCCCAGCATTTT
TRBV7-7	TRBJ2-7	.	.	CASSLGAWGEQYF	TGTGCTAGCAGCTTGGGCGCGTGGGGCGAGCAGTACTTC
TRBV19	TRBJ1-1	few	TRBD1	CASSIDDRGGTEAFF	TGTGCCAGTAGTATAGATGACAGGGGAGGGACTGAAGCTTTCTTT
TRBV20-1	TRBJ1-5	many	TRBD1	CSARDTGVDSNQPQHF	TGCAGTGCTAGAGATACAGGGGTGGATTCCAATCAGCCCCAGCATTTT
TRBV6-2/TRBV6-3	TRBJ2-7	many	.	CASIATGGYEQYF	TGTGCCAGCATCGCGACCGGGGGCTACGAGCAGTACTTC
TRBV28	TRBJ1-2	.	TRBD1	CASSLRTGVLDTNYGYTF	TGTGCCAGCAGTTTACGGACAGGGGTCCTCGACACTAACTATGGCTACACCTTC
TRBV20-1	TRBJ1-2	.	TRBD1	CSARGSTGIYGYTF	TGCAGTGCTAGAGGATCGACAGGGATCTATGGCTACACCTTC
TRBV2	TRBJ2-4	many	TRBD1	CASSPPSGTGEGIQYF	TGTGCCAGCAGTCCCCCCTCCGGGACAGGGGAGGGCATTCAGTACTTC
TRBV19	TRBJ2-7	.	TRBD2	CASSFGLAENYEQYF	TGTGCCAGTAGTTTCGGGCTAGCGGAAAACTACGAGCAGTACTTC
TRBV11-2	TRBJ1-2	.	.	CASSLQPGALYGYTF	TGTGCCAGCAGCCTACAGCCGGGGGCACTCTATGGCTACACCTTC
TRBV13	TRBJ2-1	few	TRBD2	CASSPLRLAGGKYNEQFF	TGTGCCAGCAGCCCCCTTAGGCTAGCGGGAGGGAAGTACAATGAGCAGTTCTTC
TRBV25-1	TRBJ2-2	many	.	CASAVSTGELFF	TGTGCCAGCGCAGTGTCTACCGGGGAGCTGTTTTTT
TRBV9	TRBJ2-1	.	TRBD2	CASTSERGYNEQFF	TGTGCCAGCACCTCTGAGCGGGGGTACAATGAGCAGTTCTTC
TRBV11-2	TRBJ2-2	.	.	CASSLEIWGAGELFF	TGTGCCAGCAGCTTAGAGATCTGGGGCGCCGGGGAGCTGTTTTTT
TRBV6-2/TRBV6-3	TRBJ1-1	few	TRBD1	CASRLDRGPTEAFF	TGTGCCAGCAGACTCGACAGGGGACCTACTGAAGCTTTCTTT
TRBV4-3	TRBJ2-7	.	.	CASEVSSYEQYF	TGCGCCAGCGAGGTATCCTCTTACGAGCAGTACTTC
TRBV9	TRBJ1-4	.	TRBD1	CASSLGQLSEKLFF	TGTGCCAGCAGCCTGGGACAGTTGAGTGAAAAACTGTTTTTT
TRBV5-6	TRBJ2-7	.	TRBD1	CASSFGTGVLEQYF	TGTGCCAGCAGCTTCGGGACAGGGGTTCTCGAGCAGTACTTC
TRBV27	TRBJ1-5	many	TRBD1	CASRTGNQPQHF	TGTGCCAGCCGGACAGGGAATCAGCCCCAGCATTTT
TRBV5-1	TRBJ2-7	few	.	CASSSGGGDEQYF	TGCGCCAGCAGCTCTGGTGGGGGAGACGAGCAGTACTTC
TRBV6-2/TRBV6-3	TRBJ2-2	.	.	CASSYRAGNTGEPFF	TGTGCCAGCAGTTACCGGGCAGGGAACACCGGGGAGCCGTTTTTT
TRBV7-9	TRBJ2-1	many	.	CASSLGVDLPDEQFF	TGTGCCAGCAGCTTAGGGGTCGACCTCCCCGATGAGCAGTTCTTC
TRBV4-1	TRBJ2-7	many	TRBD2	CASSLTGTSYEQYF	TGTGCCAGCAGCCTGACCGGGACTAGCTACGAGCAGTACTTC
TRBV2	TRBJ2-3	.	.	CASLTIEAGTQYF	TGTGCCAGCTTAACGATCGAGGCAGGTACGCAGTATTTT
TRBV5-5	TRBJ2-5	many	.	CASSLVTGPETQYF	TGTGCCAGCAGCTTGGTTACGGGGCCGGAGACCCAGTACTTC
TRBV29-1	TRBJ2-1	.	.	CSATGTGHEQFF	TGCAGCGCCACCGGGACGGGACATGAGCAGTTCTTC
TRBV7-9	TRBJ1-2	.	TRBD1	CASSLAVPGQGYYGYTF	TGTGCCAGCAGCTTAGCGGTCCCGGGACAGGGATACTATGGCTACACCTTC
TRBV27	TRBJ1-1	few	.	CASSFGQGSKTEAFF	TGTGCCAGCAGTTTTGGTCAGGGGAGTAAAACTGAAGCTTTCTTT
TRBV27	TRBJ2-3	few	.	CASGRQVGSPTDTQYF	TGTGCCAGCGGAAGACAAGTGGGCAGCCCCACAGATACGCAGTATTTT
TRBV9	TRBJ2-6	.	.	CASSAWDPETMSGANVLTF	TGTGCCAGCAGCGCTTGGGACCCAGAGACAATGTCTGGGGCCAACGTCCTGACTTTC
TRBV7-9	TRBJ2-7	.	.	CASSPSGSGHSAPHEQYF	TGTGCCAGCAGCCCCAGTGGGTCGGGACACTCGGCCCCCCACGAGCAGTACTTC
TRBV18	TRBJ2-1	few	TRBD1	CASSPPDRSSYNEQFF	TGTGCCAGCTCACCGCCGGACAGGAGCTCCTACAATGAGCAGTTCTTC
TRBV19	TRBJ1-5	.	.	CASTAGPYSNQPQHF	TGTGCCAGCACTGCAGGGCCGTATAGCAATCAGCCCCAGCATTTT
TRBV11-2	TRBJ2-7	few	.	CASSSPPGEQYF	TGTGCCAGCAGCTCCCCCCCGGGGGAGCAGTACTTC